Sequencing of this T cell receptor beta chain was carried out in a study of control samples from healthy donors and cancer patients. The V and J ends lost 6 bases and 5 bases respectively, with 13 bases between them. The CDR3 is 14 amino acids. Per germline, CDR1 ENHRY and CDR2 SYGVKD. TCRdb keeps only in-frame clones here, not all; method: immunoSEQ multiplex PCR. In the table there are fewer than 200,000 clones, almost 90% of which are singletons. The clonotype originates from a woman in her forties or fifties in good health. This chain uses TRBV10-3 with TRBJ1-4; tentatively, D is TRBD1 (6 bases). The sample comprised blood. CDR3 protein: CAIRQTGPNEKLFF. The CDR3 bases are TGTGCCATCAGACAGACAGGTCCGAATGAAAAACTGTTTTTT.